The 26 T cell receptor beta chains in this list originate from one sample, sequenced in a study of blood T cell repertoires in COVID-19. Repertoires were generated with immunoSEQ multiplex PCR, while TCRdb's copy carries only in-frame clones and drops some. The sample shows about 310,000 clones, about nine tenths of them seen only once. What was sequenced was peripheral blood. The source of these receptors is a man in his fifties or sixties with active or convalescent COVID-19.

This clone turned up a few times. The J gene is TRBJ1-2, the V gene TRBV5-8; D not certain. Germline values: CDR1 SGHTS, CDR2 YDEGEE. This CDR3 comprises 11 residues. Trimming cost V 4 bases and J 7 bases, with 8 bases left between them. The CDR3 protein is CASSLYGGYTF. The CDR3 nucleotides are TGTGCCAGCAGCCTGTACGGTGGCTACACCTTC. Full variable domain (rest looked up from reference TRBV5-8 and TRBJ1-2): EAGVTQSPTHLIKTRGQQATLRCSPISGHTSVYWYQQALGLGLQFLLWYDEGEERNRGNFPPRFSGRQFPNYSSELNVNALELEDSALYLCASSLYGGYTFGSGTRLTVV.

The rearrangement links TRBV18 to TRBJ1-3, with D uncertain. V was shortened by 6 bases and J by 2 bases, with 8 bases between the two germline ends. CDR3 length: 13 residues. Germline CDR1 and CDR2: KGHSH and LQKENI. CDR3 sequence reads: CASSSSAGNTIYF. The CDR3 DNA follows: TGTGCCAGCTCGTCGTCCGCTGGAAACACCATATATTTT.

The genes are TRBV6-1 and TRBJ2-7, with D perhaps matching TRBD1 (6 bases). Per the germline V gene, CDR1 is MNHNS and CDR2 is SASEGT. Trimming took off 2 bases at V and 4 bases at J, with 15 bases between the two ends. This CDR3 comprises 15 residues. CDR3 amino acids: CASSERTDKEYEQYF. The CDR3 DNA reads as TGTGCCAGCAGTGAAAGGACAGATAAAGAGTACGAGCAGTACTTC.

The chain links TRBV2 to TRBJ2-5; D possibly corresponds to TRBD2 (5 bases). V was pared by 0 bases and J by 3 bases, with 11 bases between. The CDR3 is made up of 15 amino acids. Germline loops: CDR1 SNHLY, CDR2 FYNNEI. CDR3 DNA: TGTGCCAGCAGTGAAGCGCGACTACCCAAAGAGACCCAGTACTTC. It encodes CASSEARLPKETQYF.

This clone was observed a handful of times. The chain employs TRBV4-1 and TRBJ2-2, with TRBD1 as a possible D gene (5 bases). The CDR3 is 17 amino acids. Germline V gives CDR1 MGHRA, CDR2 YSYEKL. The germline V and J ends were trimmed by 1 base and 8 bases, with 20 bases remaining between them. CDR3 DNA sequence: TGCGCCAGCAGCCAAGTGGACATGGGTCTCCCTAGGGGGGAGCTGTTTTTT. Amino acids: CASSQVDMGLPRGELFF.

The chain employs TRBV28 and TRBJ1-2; D gene unclear. CDR3 length equals 13 residues. With 3 bases removed from V and 8 bases from J, the gap between germline ends came to 13 bases. In germline, CDR1 is MDHEN, CDR2 SYDVKM. The CDR3 coding sequence is TGTGCCAGCAGTTTCGGTCGGGGTCGAGGCTACACCTTC. Translation gives CASSFGRGRGYTF.

This chain joins TRBV5-6 and TRBJ2-1; 8 bases line up with TRBD2. Germline loops: CDR1 SGHDT, CDR2 YYEEEE. Losses at the gene ends were 4 bases for V and 3 bases for J; bases not matched to a gene: 6. This CDR3 comprises 15 residues. CDR3 residues: CASSLGTRNYNEQFF. The CDR3 DNA reads as TGTGCCAGCAGCCTCGGGACTAGAAACTACAATGAGCAGTTCTTC.

This sequence joins TRBV24-1 and TRBJ2-1, with 8 bases lining up with TRBD1. This CDR3 is built from 16 residues. Germline trimming cut 5 bases from V and 4 bases from J; bases unmatched to any gene: 9. Germline lookup yields CDR1 KGHDR and CDR2 SFDVKD. The DNA for the CDR3 is TGTGCCACCAGTGGGCTTGTCACAGGGGGTTACAATGAGCAGTTCTTC. Protein: CATSGLVTGGYNEQFF.

The chain combines TRBV9 with TRBJ2-1; D is perhaps TRBD1 (5 bases). V was trimmed by 0 bases and J by 0 bases, leaving 10 bases between them. The CDR3 length is 16 residues. The germline gives CDR1 SGDLS, CDR2 YYNGEE. The CDR3 loop reads CASSVEPDNSYNEQFF. The DNA of the CDR3 is TGTGCCAGCAGCGTAGAACCGGACAACTCCTACAATGAGCAGTTCTTC. The whole variable domain, filled in from reference TRBV9 and TRBJ2-1, reads DSGVTQTPKHLITATGQRVTLRCSPRSGDLSVYWYQQSLDQGLQFLIQYYNGEERAKGNILERFSAQQFPDLHSELNLSSLELGDSALYFCASSVEPDNSYNEQFFGPGTRLTVL.

V is TRBV11-2 and J is TRBJ2-7, with a possible D match to TRBD1 (5 bases). Trimming cost V 5 bases and J 4 bases, with 15 bases left between them. The CDR3 totals 14 residues. Germline V gene data show CDR1 as SGHAT and CDR2 as FQNNGV. The CDR3 protein is CASSLGIGEYEQYF. The CDR3 coding sequence is TGTGCCAGCAGCCTAGGAATAGGGGAATACGAGCAGTACTTC.

This clone has only a few counts. The V and J genes are TRBV7-2 and TRBJ1-6, with D unclear. V was shortened by 2 bases and J by 9 bases, with 8 bases between the two germline ends. The CDR3 contains 13 residues. Germline assignment: CDR1 SGHTA and CDR2 FQGNSA. The CDR3 DNA is TGTGCCAGCAGCTTATACTCGGGTTCACCCCTCCACTTT. It is translated as CASSLYSGSPLHF.

The chain has TRBV20-1 and TRBJ2-5; possible D gene TRBD1, 5 bases. Germline V gives CDR1 DFQATT, CDR2 SNEGSKA (reference sequence). The CDR3 is 14 amino acids. V was trimmed by 3 bases and J by 4 bases, leaving 15 bases between them. The CDR3 region has the DNA TGCAGTGCTAGTCCCCAGGGTGCCCGAGAGACCCAGTACTTC. It is translated as CSASPQGARETQYF.

This clone was found once. The chain combines TRBV3-1 (or the pseudogene TRBV3-2) with TRBJ2-5, with TRBD2 matching 9 bases. CDR3 size: 17 residues. The V and J ends lost 0 bases and 2 bases, in that order; junction bases with no gene match: 7. Germline CDR1 and CDR2: LGHDT and YNNKEL (reference sequence). CDR3 residues: CASSQDGAGGQQETQYF. DNA for the CDR3: TGTGCCAGCAGCCAAGATGGGGCGGGGGGGCAACAAGAGACCCAGTACTTC.

This chain connects TRBV5-1 to TRBJ2-3, with 9 bases that match TRBD2. This CDR3 comprises 15 residues. With 0 bases clipped from V and 9 bases from J, the junction kept 8 bases outside the gene matches. Germline V gene sequence: CDR1 SGHRS, CDR2 YFSETQ. The CDR3 region has the DNA TGCGCCAGCAGCTTGGGGGGACTAGCAGCTAGGACGCAGTATTTT. Its protein product is CASSLGGLAARTQYF.

The V call is TRBV28, the J call TRBJ2-7; 10 bases are a match to TRBD2. V dropped 8 bases and J dropped 6; count of bases not matched to a gene: 16. CDR1 MDHEN and CDR2 SYDVKM come from the germline V gene. The CDR3 is 16 residues long. The CDR3, as DNA: TGTGCCAGCCTCCAAATCAGCGGGAGGGCCTACGGCGAGCAGTACTTC. It yields the protein CASLQISGRAYGEQYF.

The V call is TRBV11-2, the J call TRBJ2-1; possible D gene TRBD2, 7 bases. V was shortened by 1 base and J by 0 bases, with 10 bases between the two germline ends. From germline, CDR1 is SGHAT and CDR2 FQNNGV. This CDR3 comprises 16 residues. CDR3 sequence reads: CASSLVGGASYNEQFF. In nucleotides, the CDR3 is TGTGCCAGCAGCTTAGTGGGGGGGGCCTCCTACAATGAGCAGTTCTTC. Using reference TRBV11-2 and TRBJ2-1 for the parts outside the CDR3, the full variable domain is EAGVAQSPRYKIIEKRQSVAFWCNPISGHATLYWYQQILGQGPKLLIQFQNNGVVDDSQLPKDRFSAERLKGVDSTLKIQPAKLEDSAVYLCASSLVGGASYNEQFFGPGTRLTVL.

The chain carries TRBV2 and TRBJ1-5, with 8 nucleotides matching TRBD1. This CDR3 region has 14 residues. Germline CDR1 is SNHLY and CDR2 is FYNNEI. The junction had 2 bases not matched to a gene; V was cut back by 7 bases and J by 0 bases. Here the CDR3 reads CASKDRVSNQPQHF. In DNA, the CDR3 is TGTGCCAGCAAGGACAGGGTTAGCAATCAGCCCCAGCATTTT.

The chain carries TRBV29-1 and TRBJ2-6; D is undetermined. This CDR3 is built from 14 residues. Trimming shortened V by 5 bases and J by 2 bases, and 10 bases separated the two germline ends. Germline lookup yields CDR1 SQVTM and CDR2 ANQGSEA. CDR3 in DNA: TGCAGCGTTTCCTCCAGTACTGGGGCCAACGTCCTGACTTTC. Translation gives CSVSSSTGANVLTF.

This chain joins TRBV4-3 and TRBJ1-2; D call uncertain. CDR3 size: 13 residues. Germline-derived CDR1 and CDR2 are LGHNA and YSLEER. Deletions cut 0 bases from V and 4 bases from J, with 6 bases between. CDR3 region: CASSQETAYGYTF. CDR3 bases: TGCGCCAGCAGCCAAGAAACAGCCTATGGCTACACCTTC.

The chain combines TRBV5-1 with TRBJ2-7, with D hard to call. CDR1 SGHRS and CDR2 YFSETQ come from the germline V gene. This CDR3 comprises 14 residues. V lost 0 bases and J lost 0, with 7 bases in between. The DNA of the CDR3 is TGCGCCAGCAGCTTGGGCGTTAGCTCCTACGAGCAGTACTTC. It encodes CASSLGVSSYEQYF.

The rearrangement links TRBV19 to TRBJ2-7, with 7 bases fitting TRBD1. Losses at the gene ends were 5 bases for V and 0 bases for J; bases not matched to a gene: 4. The V gene's germline CDR1 is LNHDA and CDR2 SQIVND (reference sequence). The CDR3 covers 14 residues. The CDR3 DNA reads TGTGCCAGTAGTGGGACAGTCCGCTCCTACGAGCAGTACTTC. Amino acids: CASSGTVRSYEQYF.

V gene TRBV6-2 or TRBV6-3 combines with J gene TRBJ1-2, with 8 nucleotides matching TRBD1. The CDR3 is 14 residues long. Trimming took 0 bases from V and 8 from J; bases not matched to a gene: 5. Germline CDR1 reads MNHEY; CDR2 reads SVGEGT. This CDR3 reads CASSYSGQGGGYTF. In DNA form, the CDR3 reads TGTGCCAGCAGTTACTCTGGACAGGGCGGCGGCTACACCTTC.

This clone was seen once. The rearrangement links TRBV21-1 to TRBJ1-3; the table's D call TRBD1 went unverified against the DNA. TRBV21-1 has pseudogene status. This CDR3 comprises 13 residues. As DNA, the CDR3 is TGTGCCAGCAGCAGAGGGGGCGAAAACACCATATATTTT. Protein sequence: CASSRGGENTIYF.

The rearrangement uses TRBV7-9 and TRBJ2-7, with 8 bases lining up with TRBD1. The J segment lost 3 bases and the V segment lost 0 bases, leaving 7 bases of the junction unmatched. The germline gives CDR1 SEHNR, CDR2 FQNEAQ (reference sequence). The CDR3 sequence is 16 residues long. The CDR3 DNA sequence: TGTGCCAGCAGCTTAGCTAAATCGGGACAGGTCTACGAGCAGTACTTC. Protein: CASSLAKSGQVYEQYF.

V gene TRBV24-1 combines with J gene TRBJ1-4, with TRBD1 matching 8 bases. CDR1 and CDR2 (germline): KGHDR, SFDVKD. Losses at the gene ends were 3 bases for V and 8 bases for J; bases not matched to a gene: 7. The CDR3 covers 15 residues. The CDR3 here is CATSDPGQGREKLFF. The CDR3 nucleotides are TGTGCCACCAGTGATCCCGGACAGGGCAGAGAAAAACTGTTTTTT.

The rearrangement uses TRBV30 and TRBJ1-4; D might be TRBD1 (6 bases). Germline V lookup: CDR1 GTSNPN, CDR2 SVGIG (reference sequence). The CDR3 spans 14 residues. Between the trimmed V and J ends, which lost 3 bases and 4 bases, there was a span of 12 bases. CDR3 coding DNA: TGTGCCTGGAGGGAAGGACAGATTAATGAAAAACTGTTTTTT. As protein: CAWREGQINEKLFF.